This T cell receptor (beta chain) was captured in a study of CD8+ T cells in alopecia areata. Study in general: Patients given treatment had severity scored by the percentage of scalp area affected. Overall study findings and caveats: Scalp sequencing also captures normal skin's resident alphabeta T cells.

Treatment described: oral pan-JAK inhibitor, 5-10 mg twice daily. Separation by sorting yielded CD4+ and CD8+ T cells from PBMCs. cDNA reverse transcribed from extracted RNA served as the sequencing template. Produced via immunoSEQ multiplex PCR; TCRdb's table is partial and in-frame only. The table records 80,000 to 100,000 clones, around 44% of them present only once. Germline V gene sequence: CDR1 SGHRS, CDR2 YFSETQ. V trimming: 9 bases; J trimming: 2 bases; junction bases outside the gene matches: 6. The CDR3 is 13 amino acids. Of note for this clone: Antigen specificity is unknown.

The TCR was taken from a human donor with alopecia areata. This chain links TRBV5-1 with TRBJ1-1; 8 positions agree with TRBD1. Material: CD8+ T cells sorted from blood, obtained at week 24, from a patient treated with tofacitinib. This chain's CDR3 is CANSTGANTEAFF. The CDR3 bases are TGCGCCAACTCGACAGGGGCCAACACTGAAGCTTTCTTT.